One and the same sample provided the 14 T cell receptor beta chains below, sequenced in a study of blood T cell repertoires in COVID-19. Profiling relied on immunoSEQ multiplex PCR, and the TCRdb table lists in-frame clones only, not all of them. The sample shows some 190,000 clones, roughly 85% of them seen only once. Sequencing was done on a sample of peripheral blood. The receptors stem from a human donor with active or convalescent COVID-19. The donor label of this sample is uncertain.

The V call is TRBV29-1, the J call TRBJ2-3, with 12 bases matching TRBD2. V shed 3 bases and J 2 bases; nucleotides not matched to a gene: 15. The CDR3 spans 19 residues. CDR1 and CDR2 from the germline V gene are SQVTM and ANQGSEA. The CDR3: CSVEVRELAGGRVTDTQYF. The CDR3 DNA follows: TGCAGCGTTGAGGTTCGGGAGCTAGCGGGGGGGAGGGTCACAGATACGCAGTATTTT.

The chain combines TRBV30 with TRBJ1-2; the match to TRBD1 covers 8 bases. In germline, CDR1 is GTSNPN, CDR2 SVGIG (reference sequence). The ends lost 3 bases at V and 3 bases at J; junction bases unmatched: 12. This CDR3 region has 16 residues. In DNA, the CDR3 is TGTGCCTGGAGCCCCCCCCAGGGGGCCAGGTACTATGGCTACACCTTC. It is translated as CAWSPPQGARYYGYTF.

The rearrangement links TRBV15 to TRBJ2-7; no firm D call. In germline, CDR1 is LNHNV, CDR2 YYDKDF (reference sequence). The CDR3 extends over 14 amino acids. The V end was cut by 0 bases, the J end by 4 bases, with 10 bases between. The CDR3 loop reads CATSRDNGAYEQYF. DNA for the CDR3: TGTGCCACCAGCAGAGATAACGGAGCGTACGAGCAGTACTTC.

This clone has only one observation. The chain links TRBV9 to TRBJ2-1; 8 bases line up with TRBD2. Germline V gene data show CDR1 as SGDLS and CDR2 as YYNGEE. Losses at the gene ends were 0 bases for V and 12 bases for J; bases not matched to a gene: 8. The CDR3 consists of 14 residues. The CDR3 DNA reads TGTGCCAGCAGCGTAGTGTCAGCGGGAGCGGCGCAGTTCTTC. The encoded protein is CASSVVSAGAAQFF.

The count of this clone is one. The chain has TRBV4-1 and TRBJ1-5; tentatively, D is TRBD1 (6 bases). The germline V and J ends were trimmed by 0 bases and 0 bases, with 18 bases remaining between them. The CDR3 is 19 amino acids. Germline V lookup: CDR1 MGHRA, CDR2 YSYEKL. CDR3 nucleotide sequence: TGCGCCAGCAGCCAAGATGGACAGTTTGGGGTTTATAGCAATCAGCCCCAGCATTTT. It specifies CASSQDGQFGVYSNQPQHF.

The genes are TRBV28 and TRBJ2-7; D might be TRBD2 (6 bases). The CDR3 is made up of 14 amino acids. Between the trimmed V and J ends, which lost 3 bases and 1 base, there was a span of 10 bases. Germline V gene lookup returns CDR1 MDHEN and CDR2 SYDVKM. The CDR3 loop reads CASSLRRGSYEQYF. The CDR3 DNA follows: TGTGCCAGCAGTTTGCGGCGGGGATCCTACGAGCAGTACTTC.

V gene TRBV28 combines with J gene TRBJ2-1; D remains unclear. In germline, CDR1 is MDHEN, CDR2 SYDVKM. This CDR3 has 11 amino acids. The V gene lost 3 bases and the J gene lost 10 bases, with 7 bases spanning the gap. The CDR3 sequence: CASSFYMEQFF. In DNA form, the CDR3 reads TGTGCCAGCAGTTTTTACATGGAGCAGTTCTTC.

The rearrangement joins TRBV4-3 to TRBJ1-1; D unclear. Trimming left V 0 bases short and J 5 bases short, with 7 bases between. CDR1 is LGHNA, CDR2 YSLEER, per germline. The CDR3 sequence is 13 residues long. CDR3 in DNA: TGCGCCAGCAGCCAAGAGGGCCGGACTGAAGCTTTCTTT. Its translation: CASSQEGRTEAFF.

The chain employs TRBV19 and TRBJ2-3; TRBD1 matches at 7 bases. V gave up 3 bases and J gave up 6 bases; unmatched junction bases: 3. The CDR3 contains 13 residues. Germline lookup yields CDR1 LNHDA and CDR2 SQIVND (reference sequence). As DNA, the CDR3 is TGTGCCAGTAGTATGACAGGGTCGGATACGCAGTATTTT. Amino acids: CASSMTGSDTQYF.

The J gene is TRBJ2-5, the V gene TRBV9; the match to TRBD1 covers 7 bases. The CDR3 runs to 13 residues. The V segment lost 6 bases and the J segment 5 bases; nucleotides outside the gene matches: 7. Germline-derived CDR1 and CDR2 are SGDLS and YYNGEE. CDR3 in DNA: TGTGCCAGCAACCGACAGGGTGACGAGACCCAGTACTTC. Translating gives CASNRQGDETQYF.

The chain combines TRBV30 with TRBJ2-1, with TRBD2 as a possible D gene (7 bases). The CDR3 is 16 residues long. The V end was cut by 5 bases, the J end by 4 bases, with 21 bases between. From germline, CDR1 is GTSNPN and CDR2 SVGIG (reference sequence). The CDR3 nucleotides read TGTGCCTGGGTAGACACTAGGCGGGGGCCGTACAATGAGCAGTTCTTC. Translated: CAWVDTRRGPYNEQFF. Full variable domain (missing parts from reference TRBV30 and TRBJ2-1): SQTIHQWPATLVQPVGSPLSLECTVEGTSNPNLYWYRQAAGRGLQLLFYSVGIGQISSEVPQNLSASRPQDRQFILSSKKLLLSDSGFYLCAWVDTRRGPYNEQFFGPGTRLTVL.

J is TRBJ2-3 and V is TRBV10-3; perhaps TRBD1 as D (6 bases). The CDR3 spans 15 residues. The V and J ends lost 7 bases and 9 bases respectively, with 23 bases between them. Germline CDR1 is ENHRY and CDR2 is SYGVKD. This CDR3 reads CAIKLTGMGDATQYF. CDR3 DNA sequence: TGTGCCATCAAATTGACAGGAATGGGCGATGCGACGCAGTATTTT.

V and J are TRBV6-5 and TRBJ1-5, with a possible D match to TRBD1 (5 bases). CDR3 length: 13 amino acids. Germline CDR1 and CDR2: MNHEY and SVGAGI. V shed 8 bases and J shed 4 bases, with 12 bases lying between them. The CDR3 DNA reads TGTGCCAGCGGAGCCAGGGCAAATCAGCCCCAGCATTTT. Amino acid sequence: CASGARANQPQHF.

This clone has more than one count but fewer than ten. The chain recombines TRBV5-4 with TRBJ1-2, with D perhaps TRBD1 (6 bases). The germline CDR1 and CDR2 sequences are SGHNT and YYREEE (reference sequence). Deletions cut 4 bases from V and 2 bases from J, with 15 bases between. The CDR3 runs 15 residues. CDR3 protein: CASSPDRFWNYGYTF. In nucleotides, the CDR3 is TGTGCCAGCAGCCCCGACAGGTTTTGGAACTATGGCTACACCTTC.